Many counts were recorded for the clone carrying this TCR beta chain. The antigen is undetermined. For TCR beta, libraries came from quantitative 5'-RACE with molecular barcodes. TCRdb reprocessed the 5' RACE reads via MiXCR and lists one record per CDR3 protein. The data show more than 500,000 distinct CDR3 sequences, approximately 5.3% seen once. This sample is drawn from a study of CD8 T cells in ankylosing spondylitis. Broader study findings: Seemingly characteristic of ankylosing spondylitis blood was a TCR beta motif consisting of about 8 highly homologous variants. CD8+ by phenotype, disease-linked clones were relatively rare in peripheral blood. There was reportedly significant enrichment of clones that were disease-linked in matched ankylosing spondylitis synovial fluid.

V shed 5 bases, J shed 3 bases, and the junction held 11 bases outside the gene matches. The CDR3 consists of 16 residues. The germline gives CDR1 SGHVS, CDR2 FQNEAQ. The receptor comes from a male donor with ankylosing spondylitis. Sequenced sample: blood, either unsorted or a sorted T cell fraction (not recorded which). The chain has TRBV7-8 and TRBJ2-7, with 9 bases aligning to TRBD2. This CDR3 reads CASSQGPSGVGYEQYF. In DNA form, the CDR3 reads TGTGCCAGCAGCCAGGGGCCTAGCGGGGTGGGCTACGAGCAGTACTTC.